Listed here are 4 T cell receptor beta chains from one sample, sequenced in a study of T cell changes during pregnancy in multiple sclerosis. The table came from immunoSEQ multiplex PCR; TCRdb's copy has only in-frame clones and leaves some out. This table has roughly 50,000 clones, 85% to 95% appearing once. The material sequenced was CD4+ T cells from peripheral blood mononuclear cells, taken in the third trimester of pregnancy. These receptors were obtained from a female donor with multiple sclerosis, enrolled in a pregnancy study.

The chain combines TRBV6-1 with TRBJ1-1, with a weak D call TRBD1 (6 bases). The CDR3 is made up of 17 amino acids. V lost 4 bases to trimming and J lost 5 bases, with 23 bases between them. The V gene's germline CDR1 is MNHNS and CDR2 SASEGT. CDR3 in DNA: TGTGCCAGCAGTGTAAACATTGGGGGGGCGTGGGGGACTGAAGCTTTCTTT. Amino acids: CASSVNIGGAWGTEAFF.

The V gene is TRBV19, the J gene TRBJ2-6; D remains ambiguous. The germline CDR1 and CDR2 sequences are LNHDA and SQIVND (reference sequence). The ends were cut back, 3 bases at V and 0 bases at J, with 6 bases in the middle. CDR3 size: 15 residues. This CDR3 is CASSIRVSGANVLTF. The CDR3 DNA reads as TGTGCCAGTAGTATTCGGGTCTCTGGGGCCAACGTCCTGACTTTC.

The chain employs TRBV6-6 and TRBJ1-5, with a possible D match to TRBD1 (6 bases). The V and J ends lost 7 bases and 5 bases respectively, with 18 bases between them. The germline CDR1 and CDR2 sequences are MNHNY and SVGAGI (reference sequence). The CDR3 contains 15 residues. The CDR3 nucleotides read TGTGCCAGCACCCCCGGGGGGGGGCCTTATCAGCCCCAGCATTTT. It translates to CASTPGGGPYQPQHF.

V and J are TRBV29-1 and TRBJ1-1; no firm D call. Per germline, CDR1 SQVTM and CDR2 ANQGSEA. V was cut by 4 bases and J by 1 base, with 16 bases left in between. This CDR3 has 15 residues. In nucleotides, the CDR3 is TGCAGCGTTGGAGGGAGGACCTATAAGAACACTGAAGCTTTCTTT. As protein: CSVGGRTYKNTEAFF.